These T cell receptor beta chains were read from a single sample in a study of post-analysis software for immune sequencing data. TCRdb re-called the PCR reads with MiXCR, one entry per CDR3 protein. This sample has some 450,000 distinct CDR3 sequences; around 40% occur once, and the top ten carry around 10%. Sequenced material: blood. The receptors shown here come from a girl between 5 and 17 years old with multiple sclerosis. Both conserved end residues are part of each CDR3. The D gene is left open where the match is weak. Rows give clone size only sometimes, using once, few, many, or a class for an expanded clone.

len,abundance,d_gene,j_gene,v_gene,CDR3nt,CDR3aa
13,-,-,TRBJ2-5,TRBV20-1,TGCAGTGCTGCCCGACTTACCCAAGAGACCCAGTACTTC,CSAARLTQETQYF
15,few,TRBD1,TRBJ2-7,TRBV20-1,TGCAGTGCGAATCCCGGGACAGTAAGCTCCTACGAGCAGTACTTC,CSANPGTVSSYEQYF
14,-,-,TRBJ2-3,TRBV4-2,TGTGCCAGCAGCCACGGGACTTTCACAGATACGCAGTATTTT,CASSHGTFTDTQYF
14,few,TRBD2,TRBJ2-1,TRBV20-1,TGCAGTGCTATTAGCGGGGAGGGGTACAATGAGCAGTTCTTC,CSAISGEGYNEQFF
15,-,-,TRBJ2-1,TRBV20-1,TGCAGTGCTAGAGAAACGGGGAGCTCCTACAATGAGCAGTTCTTC,CSARETGSSYNEQFF
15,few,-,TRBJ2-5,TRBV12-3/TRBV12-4,TGTGCCAGCAGTTTAGTCAGATCACAGGGAGAGACCCAGTACTTC,CASSLVRSQGETQYF
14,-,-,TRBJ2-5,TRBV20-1,TGCAGTGCCGGCTTCGGCCAGGTCCAAGAGACCCAGTACTTC,CSAGFGQVQETQYF
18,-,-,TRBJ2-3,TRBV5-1,TGCGCCAGCAGCTTGGCCTCAGTAGGGAGTGTCGGCACAGATACGCAGTATTTT,CASSLASVGSVGTDTQYF
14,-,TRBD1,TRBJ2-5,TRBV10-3,TGTGCCATCAGCGGGACAGCTACACAAGAGACCCAGTACTTC,CAISGTATQETQYF
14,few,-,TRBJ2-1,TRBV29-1,TGCAGCGTTGAGGTCTCAGGCTCCTACAATGAGCAGTTCTTC,CSVEVSGSYNEQFF
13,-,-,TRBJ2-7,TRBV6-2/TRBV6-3,TGTGCCAGCAGCCGGGGCCGAAACTACGAGCAGTACTTC,CASSRGRNYEQYF
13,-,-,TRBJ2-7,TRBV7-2,TGTGCCAGCAGCTTAGCGACAGCCTACAAGCAGTACTTC,CASSLATAYKQYF
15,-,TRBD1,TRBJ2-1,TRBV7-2,TGTGCCAGCAGCTTAGAGGGGGCCACTTACAATAAGCAGTTCTTC,CASSLEGATYNKQFF
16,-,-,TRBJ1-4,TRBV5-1,TGCGCCAGCAGCTTGAGCGTGAGGGCAGCTAATGAAAAACTGTTTTTT,CASSLSVRAANEKLFF
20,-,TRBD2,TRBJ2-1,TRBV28,TGTGCCAGCAGTTCTTATGGGGGGTTTGGAGCGGGAGCCCATTGGGGAGAGCAGTTCTTC,CASSSYGGFGAGAHWGEQFF
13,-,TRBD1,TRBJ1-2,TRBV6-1,TGTGCCAGCAGCAAACAGGGGGCGGATGGCTACACCTTC,CASSKQGADGYTF
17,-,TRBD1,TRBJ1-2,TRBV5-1,TGCGCCAGCAGCCGAACCCAACCCGGGACAGGGGGCTATGGCTACACCTTC,CASSRTQPGTGGYGYTF
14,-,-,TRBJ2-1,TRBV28,TGTGCCAGTATTTTGAGCGGAGGCTACAATGAGCAGTTCTTC,CASILSGGYNEQFF
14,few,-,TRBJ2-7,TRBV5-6,TGTGCCAGCAGCCCCAGGCCAGACTACTACGAGCAGTACTTC,CASSPRPDYYEQYF
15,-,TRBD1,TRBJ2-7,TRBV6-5,TGTGCCAGCAGTTGGTCGGACAGGGGGACCTACGAGCAGTACTTC,CASSWSDRGTYEQYF
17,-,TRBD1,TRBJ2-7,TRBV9,TGTGCCAGCAGCGAAGGACCGACAGGGCACTTGTACAATGAGCAGTACTTC,CASSEGPTGHLYNEQYF
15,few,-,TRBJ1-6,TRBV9,TGTGCCAGCAGCTCCGGGTTAACCTATAATTCACCCCTCCACTTT,CASSSGLTYNSPLHF
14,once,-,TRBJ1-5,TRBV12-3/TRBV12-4,TGTGCCAGCAGAACGGGCGCAGGCCCCGGGCCCCAGCATTTT,CASRTGAGPGPQHF
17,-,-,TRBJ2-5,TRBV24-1,TGTGCCACCAGTGAGCTGGCCGGCCAGGGGGGTAGGGAGACCAAGTACTTC,CATSELAGQGGRETKYF
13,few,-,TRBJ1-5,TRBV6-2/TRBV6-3,TGTGCCAGCAGTTACGACAGCAATCAGCCCCAGCATTTT,CASSYDSNQPQHF
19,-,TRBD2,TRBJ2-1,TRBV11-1,TGTGCCAGCGGTGCCGGACTAGCGGGAGGGCCTCGCTCCTACAATGAGCAGTTCTTC,CASGAGLAGGPRSYNEQFF
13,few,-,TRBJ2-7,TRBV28,TGTGCCAGCAGGGAAACTCTTACCTACGAGCAGTACTTC,CASRETLTYEQYF
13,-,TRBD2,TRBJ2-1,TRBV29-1,TGCAGCGTATGGCGGGAGGTGCTCAATGAGCAGTTCTTC,CSVWREVLNEQFF
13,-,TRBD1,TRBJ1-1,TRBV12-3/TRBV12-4,TGTGCCAGCACCCTGACAGGGGGCACTGAAGCTTTCTTT,CASTLTGGTEAFF
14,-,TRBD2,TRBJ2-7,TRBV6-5,TGTGCCAGCAGGCCGCAGCGGGATTCCTACGAGCAGTACTTC,CASRPQRDSYEQYF
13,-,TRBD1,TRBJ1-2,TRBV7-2,TGTGCCAGCAGCTCCGGGACAGGGCTCGGCTACACCTTC,CASSSGTGLGYTF
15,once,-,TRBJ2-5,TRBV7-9,TGTGCCAGCAGCTTAGGACGGGGCGTACAAGAGACCCAGTACTTC,CASSLGRGVQETQYF
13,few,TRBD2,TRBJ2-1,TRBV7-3,TGTGCCAGCAGCCTGGACGGGAGGAATGAGCAGTTCTTC,CASSLDGRNEQFF
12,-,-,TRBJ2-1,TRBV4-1,TGCGCCAGCAGCCAAGAGGGACGACGGCAGTTCTTC,CASSQEGRRQFF
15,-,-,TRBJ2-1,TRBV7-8,TGTGCCAGCAGCTTATCAAAGAGTATTTACAATGAGCAGTTCTTC,CASSLSKSIYNEQFF
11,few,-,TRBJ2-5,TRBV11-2,TGTGCCTGCGGGATTGGGGAGACCCAGTACTTC,CACGIGETQYF
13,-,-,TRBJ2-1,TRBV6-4,TGTGCCAGCAGTGCCCGGGTAAACAATGAGCAGTTCTTC,CASSARVNNEQFF
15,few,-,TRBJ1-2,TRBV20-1,TGCAGTGCTAACCGCGACAGCATACTCAACTATGGCTACACCTTC,CSANRDSILNYGYTF
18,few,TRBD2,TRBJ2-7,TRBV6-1,TGTGCCAGCAGGCAAGGTAGCGGGAGAGCCCTGAGCTCCTACGAGCAGTACTTC,CASRQGSGRALSSYEQYF
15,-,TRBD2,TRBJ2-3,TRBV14,TGTGCCAGCAGCCCTAGCGGGAGCCGCACAGATACGCAGTATTTT,CASSPSGSRTDTQYF
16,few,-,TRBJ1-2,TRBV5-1,TGCGCCAGCAGCTTGGGAAAGTCTCGGGTTAACTATGGCTACACCTTC,CASSLGKSRVNYGYTF
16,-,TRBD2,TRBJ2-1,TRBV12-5,TGTGCTAGTGGTCTGAAAGTTAGCGGGAGGGTTAATGAGCAGTTCTTC,CASGLKVSGRVNEQFF
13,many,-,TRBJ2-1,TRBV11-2,TGTGCCAGCAGCTTACAGGGAAACAATGAGCAGTTCTTC,CASSLQGNNEQFF
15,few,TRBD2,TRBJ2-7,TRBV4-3,TGCGCCAGCAGCCAGCGGGGGACCCCCGCCTACGAGCAGTACTTC,CASSQRGTPAYEQYF
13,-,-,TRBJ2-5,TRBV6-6,TGTGCCAGCAGTTACGGGGACGCGAAGACCCAGTACTTC,CASSYGDAKTQYF
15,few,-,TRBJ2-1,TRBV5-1,TGCGCCAGCAGCTTGACAGATACACTTTACAATGAGCAGTTCTTC,CASSLTDTLYNEQFF
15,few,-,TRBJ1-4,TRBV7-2,TGTGCCAGCAGCCAGGACGGTGCAACTAATGAAAAACTGTTTTTT,CASSQDGATNEKLFF
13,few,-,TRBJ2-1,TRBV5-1,TGCGCCAGCAGCTTGGCTGGGTCGAATGAGCAGTTCTTC,CASSLAGSNEQFF
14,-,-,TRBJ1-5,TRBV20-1,TGCAGTGCTAGTGAGTCGGTATCTATACAGCCCCAGCATTTT,CSASESVSIQPQHF
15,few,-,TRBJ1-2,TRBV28,TGTGCCAGCAGTTTTGGGATTGGTCGATACTATGGCTACACCTTC,CASSFGIGRYYGYTF
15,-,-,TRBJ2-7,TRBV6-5,TGTGCCAGCAGGCGACCGGGACCTAGCTCCTACGAGCAGTACTTC,CASRRPGPSSYEQYF
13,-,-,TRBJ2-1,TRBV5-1,TGCGCCAGCAGCTTGCAGTGGGCAAATGAGCAGTTCTTC,CASSLQWANEQFF
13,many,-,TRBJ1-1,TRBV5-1,TGTGCCAGCAGCTTAGAGGGGAACACTGAAGCTTTCTTT,CASSLEGNTEAFF
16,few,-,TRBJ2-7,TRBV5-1,TGCGCCAGCAGCCAGCTTTCAGGTTTACCCCCCTACGAGCAGTACTTC,CASSQLSGLPPYEQYF
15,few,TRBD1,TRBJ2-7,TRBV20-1,TGCAGTGCTAGAGATCAGGGACAGGGTTCCTACGAGCAGTACTTC,CSARDQGQGSYEQYF
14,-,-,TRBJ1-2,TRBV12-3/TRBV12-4,TGTGCCAGCAGTTTAGGGGGGACTAACTATGGCTACACCTTC,CASSLGGTNYGYTF
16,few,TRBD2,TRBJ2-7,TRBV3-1,TGTGCCAGCAGCCAAGAACTGTCGGGAGGGCGGTACGAGCAGTACTTC,CASSQELSGGRYEQYF
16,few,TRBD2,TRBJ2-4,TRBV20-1,TGCAGTGTAGCGGGAGGGCCTCTACTAGCCAAAAACATTCAGTACTTC,CSVAGGPLLAKNIQYF
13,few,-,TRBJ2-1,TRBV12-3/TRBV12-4,TGTGCCACCAACTTCGACTCGGGCGCCGGGCAGTTCTTC,CATNFDSGAGQFF
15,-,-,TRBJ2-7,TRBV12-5,TGTGCTAGTGGTTTGGGGTCCGAGACTTCCTACGAGCAGTACTTC,CASGLGSETSYEQYF